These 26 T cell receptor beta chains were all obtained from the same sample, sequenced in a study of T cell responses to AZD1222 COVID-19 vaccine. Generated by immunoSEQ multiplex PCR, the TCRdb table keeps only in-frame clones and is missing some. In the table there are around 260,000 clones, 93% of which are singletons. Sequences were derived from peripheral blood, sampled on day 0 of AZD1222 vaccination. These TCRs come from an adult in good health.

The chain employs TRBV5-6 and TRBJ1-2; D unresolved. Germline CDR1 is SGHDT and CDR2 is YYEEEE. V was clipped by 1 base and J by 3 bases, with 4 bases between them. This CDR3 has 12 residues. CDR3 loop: CASSLTDYGYTF. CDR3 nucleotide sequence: TGTGCCAGCAGCTTGACGGACTATGGCTACACCTTC. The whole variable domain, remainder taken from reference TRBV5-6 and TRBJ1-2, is DAGVTQSPTHLIKTRGQQVTLRCSPKSGHDTVSWYQQALGQGPQFIFQYYEEEERQRGNFPDRFSGHQFPNYSSELNVNALLLGDSALYLCASSLTDYGYTFGSGTRLTVV.

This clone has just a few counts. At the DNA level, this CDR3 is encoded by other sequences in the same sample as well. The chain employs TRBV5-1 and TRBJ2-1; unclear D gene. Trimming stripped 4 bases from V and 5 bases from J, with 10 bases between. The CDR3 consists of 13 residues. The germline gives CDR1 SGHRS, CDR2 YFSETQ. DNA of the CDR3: TGCGCCAGCAGCCCGGGTTCCGACAATGAGCAGTTCTTC. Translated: CASSPGSDNEQFF.

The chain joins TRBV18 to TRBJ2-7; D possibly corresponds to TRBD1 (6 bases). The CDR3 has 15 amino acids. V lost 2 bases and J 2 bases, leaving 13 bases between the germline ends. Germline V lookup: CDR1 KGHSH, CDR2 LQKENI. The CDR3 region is CASSPFRQDPYEQYF. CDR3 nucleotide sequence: TGTGCCAGCTCACCATTCAGACAGGACCCCTACGAGCAGTACTTC.

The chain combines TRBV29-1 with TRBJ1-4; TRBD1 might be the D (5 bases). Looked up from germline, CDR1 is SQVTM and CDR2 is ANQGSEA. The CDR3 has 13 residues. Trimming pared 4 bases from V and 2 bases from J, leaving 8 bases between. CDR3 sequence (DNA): TGCAGCGTTGGAGGGGCCACTAATGAAAAACTGTTTTTT. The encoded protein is CSVGGATNEKLFF.

This CDR3 is CASRLQAFGGELFF. The CDR3 DNA is TGTGCCAGCCGACTTCAGGCTTTTGGCGGGGAGCTGTTTTTT. This chain uses TRBV6-5 with TRBJ2-2, with D hard to call. This CDR3 comprises 14 residues. The V gene lost 8 bases and the J gene lost 7 bases, with 17 bases spanning the gap. Germline V lookup: CDR1 MNHEY, CDR2 SVGAGI.

CDR3 region: CASSPRNTDTQYF. The CDR3 coding sequence is TGTGCCAGCAGCCCCAGGAACACAGATACGCAGTATTTT. This sequence joins TRBV7-3 and TRBJ2-3, with D unresolved. V was shortened by 5 bases and J by 2 bases, with 8 bases between the two germline ends. Germline lookup yields CDR1 SGHTA and CDR2 FQGTGA. This CDR3 region has 13 residues.

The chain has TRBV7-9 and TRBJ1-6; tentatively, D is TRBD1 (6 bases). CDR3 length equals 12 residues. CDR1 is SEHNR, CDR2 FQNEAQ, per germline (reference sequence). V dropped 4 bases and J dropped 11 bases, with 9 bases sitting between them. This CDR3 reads CASSSPGAPLHF. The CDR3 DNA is TGTGCCAGCAGCTCCCCAGGGGCACCCCTCCACTTT.

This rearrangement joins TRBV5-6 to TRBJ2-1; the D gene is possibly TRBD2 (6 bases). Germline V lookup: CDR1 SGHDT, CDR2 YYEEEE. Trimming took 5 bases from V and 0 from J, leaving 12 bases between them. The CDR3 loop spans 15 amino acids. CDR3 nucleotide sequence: TGTGCCAGCAGTCGCGGGACCAGCTCCTACAATGAGCAGTTCTTC. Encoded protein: CASSRGTSSYNEQFF.

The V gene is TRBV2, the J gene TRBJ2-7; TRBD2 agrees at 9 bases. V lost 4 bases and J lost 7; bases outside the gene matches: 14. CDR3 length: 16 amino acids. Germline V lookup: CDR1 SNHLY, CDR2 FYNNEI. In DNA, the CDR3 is TGTGCCAGCAGTGGTGTAGCGGGAGCCTCTATGGGTGAGCAGTACTTC. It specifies CASSGVAGASMGEQYF.

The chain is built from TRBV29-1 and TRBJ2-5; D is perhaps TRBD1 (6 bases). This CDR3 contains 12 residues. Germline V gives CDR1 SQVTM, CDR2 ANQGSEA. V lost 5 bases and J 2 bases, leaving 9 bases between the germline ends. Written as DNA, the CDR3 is TGCAGCGTTACCCAGGGGCAAGAGACCCAGTACTTC. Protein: CSVTQGQETQYF.

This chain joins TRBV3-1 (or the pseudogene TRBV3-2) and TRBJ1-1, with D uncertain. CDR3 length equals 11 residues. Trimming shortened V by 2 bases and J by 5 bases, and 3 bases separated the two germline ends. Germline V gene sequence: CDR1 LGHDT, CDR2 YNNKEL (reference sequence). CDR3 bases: TGTGCCAGCAGCCAATTTACTGAAGCTTTCTTT. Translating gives CASSQFTEAFF.

CDR3 in amino acids: CASSYWGPPNTGELFF. CDR3 nucleotide sequence: TGTGCCAGCAGTTACTGGGGTCCCCCAAACACCGGGGAGCTGTTTTTT. The V gene is TRBV6-5, the J gene TRBJ2-2; D gene ambiguous. The CDR3 is 16 amino acids. V lost 1 base to trimming and J lost 2 bases, with 11 bases between them. Looked up from germline, CDR1 is MNHEY and CDR2 is SVGAGI.

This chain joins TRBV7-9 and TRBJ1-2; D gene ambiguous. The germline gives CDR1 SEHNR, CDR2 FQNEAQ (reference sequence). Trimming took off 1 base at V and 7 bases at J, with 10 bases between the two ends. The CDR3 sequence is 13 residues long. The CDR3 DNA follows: TGTGCCAGCAGCTTAGGGACCGGCCCTGGCTACACCTTC. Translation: CASSLGTGPGYTF.

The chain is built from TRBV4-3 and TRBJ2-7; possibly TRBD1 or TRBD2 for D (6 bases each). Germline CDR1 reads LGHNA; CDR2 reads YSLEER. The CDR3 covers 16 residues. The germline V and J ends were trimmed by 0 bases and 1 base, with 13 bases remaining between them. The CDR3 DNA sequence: TGCGCCAGCAGCCAAGATGCGTTAGGGGGGTCCTACGAGCAGTACTTC. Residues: CASSQDALGGSYEQYF.

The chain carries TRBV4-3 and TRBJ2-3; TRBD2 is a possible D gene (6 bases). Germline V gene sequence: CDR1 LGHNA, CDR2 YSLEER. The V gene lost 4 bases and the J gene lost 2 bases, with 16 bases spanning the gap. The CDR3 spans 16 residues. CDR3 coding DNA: TGCGCCAGCAGCCCGTATAGCGGAGACTCCACAGATACGCAGTATTTT. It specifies CASSPYSGDSTDTQYF.

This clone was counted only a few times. CDR3 residues: CASSQDPGQGISTGELFF. CDR3 nucleotides: TGTGCCAGCAGCCAAGACCCGGGACAGGGAATTAGCACCGGGGAGCTGTTTTTT. The V gene is TRBV14, the J gene TRBJ2-2; 9 bases fit TRBD1. This CDR3 is built from 18 residues. CDR1 and CDR2 (germline): SGHDN, FVKESK. V lost 0 bases and J lost 4; bases outside the gene matches: 9.

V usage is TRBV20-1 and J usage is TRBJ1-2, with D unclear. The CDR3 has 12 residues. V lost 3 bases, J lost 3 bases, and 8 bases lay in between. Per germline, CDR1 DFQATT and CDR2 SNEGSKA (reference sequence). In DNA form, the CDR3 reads TGCAGTGCTAGTGAGTCAGACTATGGCTACACCTTC. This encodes CSASESDYGYTF.

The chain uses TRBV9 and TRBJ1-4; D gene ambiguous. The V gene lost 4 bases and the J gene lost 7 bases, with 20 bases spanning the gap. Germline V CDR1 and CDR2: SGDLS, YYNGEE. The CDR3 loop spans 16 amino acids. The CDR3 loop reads CASSPGGIRAGEKLFF. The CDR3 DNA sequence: TGTGCCAGCAGCCCTGGAGGGATCCGCGCGGGTGAAAAACTGTTTTTT.

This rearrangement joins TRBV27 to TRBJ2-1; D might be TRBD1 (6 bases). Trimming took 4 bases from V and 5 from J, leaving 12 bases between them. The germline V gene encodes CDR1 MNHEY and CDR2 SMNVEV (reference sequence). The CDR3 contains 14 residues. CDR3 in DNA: TGTGCCAGCAGTTCCCGGGACAAGAACAATGAGCAGTTCTTC. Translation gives CASSSRDKNNEQFF.

For the CDR3, the DNA is TGTGCCACCTCCAAGGACCTACTTCGCTATGAGCAGTTCTTC. Translated: CATSKDLLRYEQFF. The chain combines TRBV19 with TRBJ2-1; no clear D gene. This CDR3 region has 14 residues. The germline V and J ends were trimmed by 10 bases and 8 bases, with 21 bases remaining between them. CDR1 and CDR2 (germline): LNHDA, SQIVND (reference sequence). The variable domain in full, with the rest retrieved from reference TRBV19 and TRBJ2-1, is DGGITQSPKYLFRKEGQNVTLSCEQNLNHDAMYWYRQDPGQGLRLIYYSQIVNDFQKGDIAEGYSVSREKKESFPLTVTSAQKNPTAFYLCATSKDLLRYEQFFGPGTRLTVL.

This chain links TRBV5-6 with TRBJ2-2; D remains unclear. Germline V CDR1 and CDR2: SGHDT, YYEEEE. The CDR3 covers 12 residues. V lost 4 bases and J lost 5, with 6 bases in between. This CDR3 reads CASSTTTGELFF. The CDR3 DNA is TGTGCCAGCAGCACCACTACCGGGGAGCTGTTTTTT.

For the CDR3, the DNA is TGTGCCAGCAGCCCTACCCCGGGCAGGGGAGGGACTGAAGCTTTCTTT. As protein: CASSPTPGRGGTEAFF. This chain links TRBV7-3 with TRBJ1-1; maybe TRBD1 (6 bases). V lost 5 bases, J lost 5 bases, and 21 bases lay in between. This CDR3 comprises 16 residues. Germline V CDR1 and CDR2: SGHTA, FQGTGA.

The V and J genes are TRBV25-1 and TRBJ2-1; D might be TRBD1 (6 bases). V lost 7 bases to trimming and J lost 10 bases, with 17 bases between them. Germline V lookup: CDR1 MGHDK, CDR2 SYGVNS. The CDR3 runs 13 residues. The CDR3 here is CASKARGIREQFF. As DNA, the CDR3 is TGTGCCAGCAAAGCCAGGGGTATCAGGGAGCAGTTCTTC. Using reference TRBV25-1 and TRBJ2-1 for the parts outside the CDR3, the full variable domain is EADIYQTPRYLVIGTGKKITLECSQTMGHDKMYWYQQDPGMELHLIHYSYGVNSTEKGDLSSESTVSRIRTEHFPLTLESARPSHTSQYLCASKARGIREQFFGPGTRLTVL.

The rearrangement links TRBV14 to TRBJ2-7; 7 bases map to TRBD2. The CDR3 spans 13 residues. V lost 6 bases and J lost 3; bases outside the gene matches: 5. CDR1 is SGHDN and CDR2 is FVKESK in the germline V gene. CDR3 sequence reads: CASSYPGGYEQYF. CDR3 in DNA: TGTGCCAGCAGTTACCCGGGGGGCTACGAGCAGTACTTC.

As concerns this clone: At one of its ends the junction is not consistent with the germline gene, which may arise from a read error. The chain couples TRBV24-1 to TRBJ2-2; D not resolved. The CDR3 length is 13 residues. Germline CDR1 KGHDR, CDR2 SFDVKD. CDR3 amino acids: CATGDTNTGELFF. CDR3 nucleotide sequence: TGTGCCACCGGTGACACCAACACCGGGGAGCTGTTTTTT.

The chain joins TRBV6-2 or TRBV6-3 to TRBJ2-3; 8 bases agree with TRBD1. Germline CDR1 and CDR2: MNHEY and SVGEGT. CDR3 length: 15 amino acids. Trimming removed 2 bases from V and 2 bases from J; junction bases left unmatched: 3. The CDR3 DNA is TGTGCCAGCAGTTACACGGGACAGGACACAGATACGCAGTATTTT. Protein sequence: CASSYTGQDTDTQYF.